The 19 T cell receptor beta chains given below trace back to one sample, sequenced in a study of prognosis after radiotherapy for stage I lung cancer. Two rounds of multiplex PCR amplified TCR beta CDR3 from genomic DNA. Gene-specific primers for each TRBV and TRBJ gene drove first-round PCR. MiXCR, run by TCRdb on the multiplex PCR reads, gives a single entry per CDR3 protein. The profile shows 59,000 or so distinct CDR3 sequences, more than 25% of them singletons. The sequences come from PBMCs, collected before or after stereotactic body radiation therapy (not recorded which). The receptor source for this set is a donor over 45 with non-small cell lung cancer.

This clonotype came up many times. The chain links TRBV19 to TRBJ1-3; no firm D call. CDR3 length: 12 amino acids. Per the germline V gene, CDR1 is LNHDA and CDR2 is SQIVND (reference sequence). V shed 10 bases and J shed 0 bases, with 7 bases lying between them. The CDR3 DNA is TGTGCCACCGGAACCTCTGGAAACACCATATATTTT. Translating gives CATGTSGNTIYF.

As concerns this clonotype: This could be a read error, since a much larger clone is one nucleotide away. V usage is TRBV29-1 and J usage is TRBJ1-1; 7 bases match TRBD1. V was pared by 4 bases and J by 5 bases, with 10 bases of the junction left unmatched. CDR3 length: 14 residues. From germline, CDR1 is SQVTM and CDR2 ANQGSEA. CDR3 loop: CSVVGDSGVTEAFF. For the CDR3, the DNA is TGCAGCGTTGTCGGGGACAGTGGAGTAACTGAAGCTTTCTTT.

This clonotype has a count of ten or more. V gene TRBV7-9 combines with J gene TRBJ2-3; D ambiguous. Per germline, CDR1 SEHNR and CDR2 FQNEAQ (reference sequence). Trimming removed 3 bases at V and 2 bases at J, with 12 bases between. The length of the CDR3 is 15 residues. CDR3 region: CASSFGAPATDTQYF. DNA of the CDR3: TGTGCCAGCAGCTTCGGCGCGCCCGCCACAGATACGCAGTATTTT.

Of note for this clonotype: A far larger clone differs by one base, so this is likely a read error. V usage is TRBV6-5 and J usage is TRBJ2-1, with a possible D match to TRBD2 (6 bases). The germline CDR1 and CDR2 sequences are MNHEY and SVGAGI. Trimming pared 10 bases from V and 1 base from J, leaving 17 bases between. The CDR3 has 15 amino acids. The CDR3 DNA is TGTGCCACCGATCCGGAAGGAGGGTCCTACAATGAGCAGTTCTTC. It translates to CATDPEGGSYNEQFF.

This clonotype has ten or more counts. The chain carries TRBV7-8 and TRBJ2-2; TRBD2 matches at 8 bases. The CDR3 loop spans 15 amino acids. Germline loops: CDR1 SGHVS, CDR2 FQNEAQ. The ends lost 2 bases at V and 4 bases at J; junction bases unmatched: 3. In DNA, the CDR3 is TGTGCCAGCAGCTTAAGCGGGGGAACCACCGGGGAGCTGTTTTTT. This codes for CASSLSGGTTGELFF.

This clonotype came up many times. The CDR3 is CSAAHSGPGGLAGELFF. The CDR3 DNA is TGCAGTGCTGCACACTCGGGACCAGGGGGACTTGCCGGGGAGCTGTTTTTT. The chain employs TRBV20-1 and TRBJ2-2, with D tentatively TRBD1 (7 bases). Germline CDR1 and CDR2: DFQATT and SNEGSKA (reference sequence). The CDR3 extends over 17 amino acids. Trimming removed 5 bases from V and 6 bases from J, with 25 bases in between.

About this clonotype: It is likely a read error: a sequence one base away is far more abundant. The gene calls are TRBV6-4 and TRBJ2-2, with TRBD1 matching 12 bases. The germline V gene has CDR1 MRHNA and CDR2 SNTAGT. The junction had 11 bases not matched to a gene; V was cut back by 6 bases and J by 3 bases. The CDR3 has 18 residues. In nucleotides, the CDR3 is TGTGCCAGCAGCACCGGGACAGGGGGCGAGGGGGACACCGGGGAGCTGTTTTTT. This translates into CASSTGTGGEGDTGELFF.

This clonotype showed up just once. A read error may explain this, as a much larger clone is one base away. CDR3 sequence: CAGSRTNNGQDPTTQYF. The CDR3 DNA reads as TGTGCCGGCAGCCGCACAAACAACGGACAGGACCCTACGACCCAGTACTTC. The rearrangement joins TRBV7-2 to TRBJ2-5; 7 positions agree with TRBD1. The CDR3 is made up of 17 amino acids. Germline CDR1 SGHTA, CDR2 FQGNSA.

Remarks on this clonotype: One junction end does not reproduce the germline sequence, and a read error may be involved. V gene TRBV2 combines with J gene TRBJ2-1, with D perhaps TRBD1 (6 bases). This CDR3 has 13 amino acids. In germline, CDR1 is SNHLY, CDR2 FYNNEI. CDR3 loop: CASSVIRDNEQLF. CDR3 DNA sequence: TGTGCCAGCAGTGTCATAAGGGACAATGAGCAGTTATTC.

This clonotype showed up many times. This chain connects TRBV4-1 to TRBJ2-7; maybe TRBD2 (6 bases). The CDR3 loop spans 17 amino acids. The V end was cut by 4 bases, the J end by 0 bases, with 19 bases between. CDR1 and CDR2 from the germline V gene are MGHRA and YSYEKL. For the CDR3, the DNA is TGCGCCAGCAGCCTTCGATCCGGGGGAGGCAACTCCTACGAGCAGTACTTC. Amino acids: CASSLRSGGGNSYEQYF.

Turning to this clonotype: This could be a read error, since a much larger clone is one nucleotide away. Since no conserved phenylalanine or tryptophan closes the CDR3, a read error is the likely cause. This chain links TRBV7-2 with TRBJ1-5; weak D call: TRBD1 (6 bases). CDR3 length: 15 residues. Between the trimmed V and J ends, which lost 1 base and 5 bases, there was a span of 12 bases. Germline loops: CDR1 SGHTA, CDR2 FQGNSA. The CDR3: CASSLVRGADQPQHY. CDR3 coding DNA: TGTGCCAGCAGCTTAGTACGGGGGGCCGATCAGCCCCAGCATTAT.

This clonotype was counted a few times. This chain connects TRBV3-1 to TRBJ2-4; a weak D match, TRBD2 (5 bases). Trimming left V 4 bases short and J 8 bases short, with 21 bases between. This CDR3 is built from 16 residues. Germline V gives CDR1 LGHDT, CDR2 YNNKEL (reference sequence). In DNA, the CDR3 is TGTGCCAGCAGCCCAAGATCAGGACCCACGAGGGACATTCAGTACTTC. Residues: CASSPRSGPTRDIQYF.

For this clonotype: Since a much larger clone is just one base distant, this may be a read error. The chain employs TRBV19 and TRBJ1-1, with D possibly being TRBD1 (6 bases). The CDR3 runs to 17 residues. Trimming took 3 bases from V and 4 from J, leaving 21 bases between them. Germline CDR1 reads LNHDA; CDR2 reads SQIVND (reference sequence). This chain's CDR3 is CASSMIWRGARGTEAFF. CDR3 bases: TGTGCCAGTAGTATGATTTGGAGGGGGGCCCGAGGCACTGAAGCTTTCTTT. The entire variable domain, with the rest obtained from reference TRBV19 and TRBJ1-1, is as follows: DGGITQSPKYLFRKEGQNVTLSCEQNLNHDAMYWYRQDPGQGLRLIYYSQIVNDFQKGDIAEGYSVSREKKESFPLTVTSAQKNPTAFYLCASSMIWRGARGTEAFFGQGTRLTVV.

The chain recombines TRBV11-1 with TRBJ1-2, with unresolved D. Germline CDR1 reads SGHAT; CDR2 reads FQDESV (reference sequence). V shed 1 base and J shed 1 base, with 7 bases lying between them. CDR3 length: 14 residues. CDR3 bases: TGTGCCAGCAGCTTAGAACGGGATAACTATGGCTACACCTTC. Its translation: CASSLERDNYGYTF.

To note about this clonotype: A much more abundant neighbour one base away suggests this may be a read error. The J gene is TRBJ2-5, the V gene TRBV4-3; TRBD2 agrees at 11 bases. The germline CDR1 and CDR2 sequences are LGHNA and YSLEER. CDR3 size: 15 residues. The CDR3 region is CTSSQVAGGQETQYF. The CDR3 region has the DNA TGCACCAGCAGCCAAGTAGCGGGGGGGCAAGAGACCCAGTACTTC.

The V call is TRBV18, the J call TRBJ2-1, with D perhaps TRBD1 (7 bases). Germline V gives CDR1 KGHSH, CDR2 LQKENI. The ends were cut back, 2 bases at V and 5 bases at J, with 16 bases in the middle. The CDR3 runs 16 residues. CDR3 sequence (DNA): TGTGCCAGCTCACCAATCCAGGGGGGTCCCCACAATGAGCAGTTCTTC. This codes for CASSPIQGGPHNEQFF.

This clonotype has a count of ten or more. The V call is TRBV20-1, the J call TRBJ2-1; TRBD1 matches 7 bases. The CDR3 covers 15 residues. V shed 6 bases and J 0 bases; nucleotides not matched to a gene: 8. Per the germline V gene, CDR1 is DFQATT and CDR2 is SNEGSKA (reference sequence). CDR3 DNA sequence: TGCAGTGCCTATGACAGGGCGAACTCCTACAATGAGCAGTTCTTC. Translating it yields CSAYDRANSYNEQFF.

This clonotype occurred many times. The chain links TRBV20-1 to TRBJ2-2; D is undetermined. V shed 2 bases and J shed 0 bases, with 7 bases lying between them. The CDR3 has 14 amino acids. Looked up from germline, CDR1 is DFQATT and CDR2 is SNEGSKA (reference sequence). CDR3 in DNA: TGCAGTGCTAGATTAGCACCGAACACCGGGGAGCTGTTTTTT. It specifies CSARLAPNTGELFF.

This clonotype was counted at least ten times. This chain uses TRBV4-2 with TRBJ2-5; D call uncertain. Trimming pared 1 base from V and 3 bases from J, leaving 9 bases between. The CDR3 consists of 14 residues. CDR1 and CDR2 (germline): LGHNA, YNFKEQ. CDR3 bases: TGTGCCAGCAGCCAAGGGGGTAGAGAAGAGACCCAGTACTTC. Amino acids: CASSQGGREETQYF.